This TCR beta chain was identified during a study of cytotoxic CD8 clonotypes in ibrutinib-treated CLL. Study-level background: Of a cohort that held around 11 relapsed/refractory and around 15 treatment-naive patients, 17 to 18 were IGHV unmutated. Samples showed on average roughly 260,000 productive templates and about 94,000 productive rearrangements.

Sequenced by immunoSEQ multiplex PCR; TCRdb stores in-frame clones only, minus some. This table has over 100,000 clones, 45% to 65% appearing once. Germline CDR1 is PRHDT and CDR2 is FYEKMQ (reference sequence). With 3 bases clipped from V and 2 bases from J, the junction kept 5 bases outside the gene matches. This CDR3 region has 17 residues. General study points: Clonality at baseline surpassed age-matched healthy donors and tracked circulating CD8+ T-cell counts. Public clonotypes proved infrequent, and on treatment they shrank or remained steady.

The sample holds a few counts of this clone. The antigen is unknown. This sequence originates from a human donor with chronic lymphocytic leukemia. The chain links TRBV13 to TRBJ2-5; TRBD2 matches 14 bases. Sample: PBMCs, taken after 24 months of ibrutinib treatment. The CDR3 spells CASSFSGLAGAQETQYF. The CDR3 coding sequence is TGTGCCAGCAGCTTCTCGGGACTAGCGGGGGCACAAGAGACCCAGTACTTC.